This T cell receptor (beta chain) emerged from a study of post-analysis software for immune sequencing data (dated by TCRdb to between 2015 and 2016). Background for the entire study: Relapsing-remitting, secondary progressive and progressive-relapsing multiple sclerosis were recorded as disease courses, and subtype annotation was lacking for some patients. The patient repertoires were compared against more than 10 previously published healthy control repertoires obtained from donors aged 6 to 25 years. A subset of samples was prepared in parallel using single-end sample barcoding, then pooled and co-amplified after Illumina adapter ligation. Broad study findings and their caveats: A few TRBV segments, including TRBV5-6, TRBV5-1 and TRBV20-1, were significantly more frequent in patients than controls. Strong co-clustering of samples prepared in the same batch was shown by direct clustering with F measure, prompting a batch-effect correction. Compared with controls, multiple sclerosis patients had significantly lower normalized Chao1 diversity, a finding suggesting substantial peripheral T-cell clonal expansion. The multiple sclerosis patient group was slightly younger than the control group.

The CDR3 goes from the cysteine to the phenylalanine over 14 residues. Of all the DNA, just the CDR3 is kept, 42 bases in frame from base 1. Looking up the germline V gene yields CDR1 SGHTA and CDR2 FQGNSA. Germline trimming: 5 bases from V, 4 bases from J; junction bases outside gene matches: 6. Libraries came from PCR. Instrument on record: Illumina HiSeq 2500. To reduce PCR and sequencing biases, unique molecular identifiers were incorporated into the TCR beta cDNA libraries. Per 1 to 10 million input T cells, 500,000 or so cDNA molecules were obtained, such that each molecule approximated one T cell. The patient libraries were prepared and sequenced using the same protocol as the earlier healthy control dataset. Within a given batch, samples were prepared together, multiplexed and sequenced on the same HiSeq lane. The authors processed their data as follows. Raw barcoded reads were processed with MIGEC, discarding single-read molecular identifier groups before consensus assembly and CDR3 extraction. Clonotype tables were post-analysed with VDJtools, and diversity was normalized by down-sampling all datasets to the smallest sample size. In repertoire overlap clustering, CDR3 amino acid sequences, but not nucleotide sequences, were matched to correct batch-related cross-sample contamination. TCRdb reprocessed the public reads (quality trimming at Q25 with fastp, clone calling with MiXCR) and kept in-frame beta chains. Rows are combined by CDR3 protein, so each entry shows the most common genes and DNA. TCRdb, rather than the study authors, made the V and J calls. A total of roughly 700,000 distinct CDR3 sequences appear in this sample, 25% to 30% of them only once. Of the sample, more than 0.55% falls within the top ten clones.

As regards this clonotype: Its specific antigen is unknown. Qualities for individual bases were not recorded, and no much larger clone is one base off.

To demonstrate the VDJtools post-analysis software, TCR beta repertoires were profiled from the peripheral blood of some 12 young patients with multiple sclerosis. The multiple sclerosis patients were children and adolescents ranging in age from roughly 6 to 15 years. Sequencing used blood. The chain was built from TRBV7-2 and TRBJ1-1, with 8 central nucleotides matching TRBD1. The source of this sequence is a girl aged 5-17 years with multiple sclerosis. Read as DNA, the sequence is TGTGCCAGCAGCGTGACAGGGGTGAGCACTGAAGCTTTCTTT. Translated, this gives CASSVTGVSTEAFF.